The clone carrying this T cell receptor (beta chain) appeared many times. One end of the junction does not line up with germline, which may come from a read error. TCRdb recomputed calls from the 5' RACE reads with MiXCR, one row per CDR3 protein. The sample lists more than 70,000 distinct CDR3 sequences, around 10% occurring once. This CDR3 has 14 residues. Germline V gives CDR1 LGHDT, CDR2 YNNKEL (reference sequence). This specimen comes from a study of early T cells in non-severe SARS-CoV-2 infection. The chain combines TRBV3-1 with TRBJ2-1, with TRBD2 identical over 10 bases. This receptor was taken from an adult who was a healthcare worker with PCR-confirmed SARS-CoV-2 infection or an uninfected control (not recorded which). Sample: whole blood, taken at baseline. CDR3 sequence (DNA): TGTGCCAGCAGCCAAGCGGCTAGCGGGGGTGTAAGGCTCTTC. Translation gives CASSQAASGGVRLF.